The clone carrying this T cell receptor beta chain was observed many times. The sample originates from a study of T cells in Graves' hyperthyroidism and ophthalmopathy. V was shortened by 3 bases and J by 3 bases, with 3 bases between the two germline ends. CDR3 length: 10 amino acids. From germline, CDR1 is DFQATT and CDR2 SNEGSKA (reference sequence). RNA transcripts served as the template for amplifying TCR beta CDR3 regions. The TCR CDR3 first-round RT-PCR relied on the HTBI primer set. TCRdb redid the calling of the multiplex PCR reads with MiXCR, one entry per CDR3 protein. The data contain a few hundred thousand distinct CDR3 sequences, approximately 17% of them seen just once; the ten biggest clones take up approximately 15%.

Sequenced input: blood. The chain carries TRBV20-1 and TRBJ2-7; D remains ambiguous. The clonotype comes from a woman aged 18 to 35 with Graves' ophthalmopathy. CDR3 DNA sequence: TGCAGTGCTAGCGACTACGAGCAGTACTTC. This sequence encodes CSASDYEQYF.